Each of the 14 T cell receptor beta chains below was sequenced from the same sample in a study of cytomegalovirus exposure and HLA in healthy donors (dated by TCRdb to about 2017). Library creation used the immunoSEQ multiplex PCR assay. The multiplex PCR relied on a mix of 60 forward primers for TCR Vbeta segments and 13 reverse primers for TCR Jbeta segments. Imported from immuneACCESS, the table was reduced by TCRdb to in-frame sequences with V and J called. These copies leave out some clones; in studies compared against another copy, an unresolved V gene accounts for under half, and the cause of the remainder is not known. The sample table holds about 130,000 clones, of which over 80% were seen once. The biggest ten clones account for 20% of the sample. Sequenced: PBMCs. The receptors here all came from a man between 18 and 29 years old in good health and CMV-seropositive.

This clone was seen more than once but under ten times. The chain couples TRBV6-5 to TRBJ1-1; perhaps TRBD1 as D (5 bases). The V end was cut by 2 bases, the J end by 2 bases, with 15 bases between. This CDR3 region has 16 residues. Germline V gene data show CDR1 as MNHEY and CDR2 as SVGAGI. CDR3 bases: TGTGCCAGCAGTTACCTGTCTTCTTGGGGCAACACTGAAGCTTTCTTT. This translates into CASSYLSSWGNTEAFF.

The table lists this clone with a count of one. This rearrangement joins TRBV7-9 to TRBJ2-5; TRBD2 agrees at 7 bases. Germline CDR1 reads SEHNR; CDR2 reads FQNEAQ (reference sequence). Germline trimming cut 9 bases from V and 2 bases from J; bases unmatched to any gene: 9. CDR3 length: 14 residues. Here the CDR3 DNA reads TGTGCCAGTGAAACAGCGGGGCTTCAAGAGACCCAGTACTTC. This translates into CASETAGLQETQYF.

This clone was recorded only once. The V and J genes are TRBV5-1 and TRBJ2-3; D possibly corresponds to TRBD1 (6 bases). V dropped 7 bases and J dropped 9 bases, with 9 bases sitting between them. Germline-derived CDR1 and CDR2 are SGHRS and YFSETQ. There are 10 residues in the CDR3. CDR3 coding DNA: TGCGCCAGCTCAGGGGAAACGCAGTATTTT. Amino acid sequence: CASSGETQYF.

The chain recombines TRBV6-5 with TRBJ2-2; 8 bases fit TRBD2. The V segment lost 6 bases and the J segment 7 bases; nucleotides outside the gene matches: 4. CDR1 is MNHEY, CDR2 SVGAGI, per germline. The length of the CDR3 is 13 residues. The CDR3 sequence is CASSGGAGGELFF. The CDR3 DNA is TGTGCCAGCAGCGGGGGGGCCGGCGGGGAGCTGTTTTTT.

CDR3 amino acids: CAWEEETPSPLHF. In nucleotides, the CDR3 is TGTGCCTGGGAGGAAGAGACCCCCTCACCCCTCCACTTT. The rearrangement uses TRBV30 and TRBJ1-6; unclear D gene. Trimming stripped 5 bases from V and 10 bases from J, with 15 bases between. This CDR3 has 13 residues. Germline V CDR1 and CDR2: GTSNPN, SVGIG (reference sequence).

DNA for the CDR3: TGTGCCAGCAGCCCGTCCGGGGTCCCAGGGGCCTACGAGCAGTACTTC. This codes for CASSPSGVPGAYEQYF. J is TRBJ2-7 and V is TRBV9; possible D gene TRBD1, 6 bases. The CDR3 has 16 residues. Trimming cost V 4 bases and J 2 bases, with 19 bases left between them. From germline, CDR1 is SGDLS and CDR2 YYNGEE.

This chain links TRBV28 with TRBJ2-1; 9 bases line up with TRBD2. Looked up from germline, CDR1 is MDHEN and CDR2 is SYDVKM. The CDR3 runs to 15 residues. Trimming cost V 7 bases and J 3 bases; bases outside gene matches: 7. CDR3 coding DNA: TGTGCCAGCACCGTAGCGGGGGAAAGCTACAATGAGCAGTTCTTC. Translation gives CASTVAGESYNEQFF. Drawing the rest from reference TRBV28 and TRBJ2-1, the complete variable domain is DVKVTQSSRYLVKRTGEKVFLECVQDMDHENMFWYRQDPGLGLRLIYFSYDVKMKEKGDIPEGYSVSREKKERFSLILESASTNQTSMYLCASTVAGESYNEQFFGPGTRLTVL.

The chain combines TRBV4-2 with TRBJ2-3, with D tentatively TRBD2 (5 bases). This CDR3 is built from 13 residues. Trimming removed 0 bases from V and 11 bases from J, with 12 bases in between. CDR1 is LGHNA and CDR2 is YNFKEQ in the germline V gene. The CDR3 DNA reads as TGTGCCAGCAGCCAAGATGAACTAGGTTGGCAGTATTTT. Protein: CASSQDELGWQYF.

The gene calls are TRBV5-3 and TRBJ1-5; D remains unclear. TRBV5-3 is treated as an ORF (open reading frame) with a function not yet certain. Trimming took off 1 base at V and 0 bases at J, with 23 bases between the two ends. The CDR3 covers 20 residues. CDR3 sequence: CARSLKGRLAERYSNQPQHF. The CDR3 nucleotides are TGTGCCAGAAGCTTGAAAGGCCGTTTAGCCGAGAGGTATAGCAATCAGCCCCAGCATTTT.

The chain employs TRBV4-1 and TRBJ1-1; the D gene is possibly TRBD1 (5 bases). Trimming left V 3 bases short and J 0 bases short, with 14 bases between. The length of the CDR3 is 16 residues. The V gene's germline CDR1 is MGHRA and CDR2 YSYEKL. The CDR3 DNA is TGCGCCAGCAGCCAGGGTCTGGGGGGAATGAACACTGAAGCTTTCTTT. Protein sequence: CASSQGLGGMNTEAFF.

The DNA of the CDR3 is TGCGCCAGCAGTCCTAGCTTCTGGGAGACCCAGTACTTC. Translation: CASSPSFWETQYF. V and J are TRBV10-1 and TRBJ2-5; weak D call: TRBD2 (5 bases). V lost 5 bases, J lost 5 bases, and 12 bases lay in between. The germline V gene encodes CDR1 WNHNN and CDR2 SYGVQD (reference sequence). This CDR3 spans 13 amino acids.

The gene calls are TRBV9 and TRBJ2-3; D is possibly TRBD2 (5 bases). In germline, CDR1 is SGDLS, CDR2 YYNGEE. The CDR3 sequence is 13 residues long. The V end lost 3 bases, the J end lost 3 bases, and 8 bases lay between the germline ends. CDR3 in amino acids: CASSAPGTDTQYF. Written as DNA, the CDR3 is TGTGCCAGCAGCGCACCGGGGACAGATACGCAGTATTTT.

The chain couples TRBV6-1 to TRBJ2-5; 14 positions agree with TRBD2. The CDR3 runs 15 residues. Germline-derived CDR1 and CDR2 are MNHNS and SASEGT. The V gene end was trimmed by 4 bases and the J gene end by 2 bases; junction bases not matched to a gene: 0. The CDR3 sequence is CASSGLAGGQETQYF. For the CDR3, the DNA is TGTGCCAGCAGTGGACTAGCGGGGGGGCAAGAGACCCAGTACTTC.

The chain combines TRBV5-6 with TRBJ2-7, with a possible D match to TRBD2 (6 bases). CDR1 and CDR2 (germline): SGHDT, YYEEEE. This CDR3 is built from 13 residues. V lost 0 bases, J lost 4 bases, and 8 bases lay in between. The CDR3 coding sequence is TGTGCCAGCAGCTTGGGGGGGAGGTACGAGCAGTACTTC. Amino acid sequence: CASSLGGRYEQYF.